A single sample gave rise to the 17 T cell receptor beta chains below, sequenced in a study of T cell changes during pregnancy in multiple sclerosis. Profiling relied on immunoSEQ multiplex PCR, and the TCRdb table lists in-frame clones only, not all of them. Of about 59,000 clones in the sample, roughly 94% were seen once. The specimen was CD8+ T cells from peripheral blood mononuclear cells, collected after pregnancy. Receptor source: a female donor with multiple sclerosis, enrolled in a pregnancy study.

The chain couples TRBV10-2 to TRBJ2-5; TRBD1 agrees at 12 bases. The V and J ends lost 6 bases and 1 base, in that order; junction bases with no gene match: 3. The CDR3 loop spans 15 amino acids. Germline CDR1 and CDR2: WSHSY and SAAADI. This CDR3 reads CASRGTGGIQETQYF. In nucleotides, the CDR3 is TGCGCCAGCAGAGGGACAGGGGGCATCCAAGAGACCCAGTACTTC.

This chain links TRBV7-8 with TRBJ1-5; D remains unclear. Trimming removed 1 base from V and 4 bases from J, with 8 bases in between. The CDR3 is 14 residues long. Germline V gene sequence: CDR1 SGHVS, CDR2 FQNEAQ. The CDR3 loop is CASSLEAGNQPQHF. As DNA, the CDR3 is TGTGCCAGCAGCTTAGAGGCGGGGAATCAGCCCCAGCATTTT.

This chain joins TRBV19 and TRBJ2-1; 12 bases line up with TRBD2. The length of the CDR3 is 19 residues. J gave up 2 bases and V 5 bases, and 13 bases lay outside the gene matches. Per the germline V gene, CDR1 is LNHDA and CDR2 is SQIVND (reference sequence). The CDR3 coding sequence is TGTGCCAGTAGTGTCCCGCGGACTAGCGGGATAGTCCCCTACAATGAGCAGTTCTTC. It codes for CASSVPRTSGIVPYNEQFF.

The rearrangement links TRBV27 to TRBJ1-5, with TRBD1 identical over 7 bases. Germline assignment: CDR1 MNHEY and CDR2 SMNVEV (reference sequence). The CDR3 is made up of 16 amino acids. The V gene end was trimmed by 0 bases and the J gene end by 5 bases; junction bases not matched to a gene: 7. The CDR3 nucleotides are TGTGCCAGCAGTTTATCGGGGCAGGGGACAGATCAGCCCCAGCATTTT. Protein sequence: CASSLSGQGTDQPQHF.

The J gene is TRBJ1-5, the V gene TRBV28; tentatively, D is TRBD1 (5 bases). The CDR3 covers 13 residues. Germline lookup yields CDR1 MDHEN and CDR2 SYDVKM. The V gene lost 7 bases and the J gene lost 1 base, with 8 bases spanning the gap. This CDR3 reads CASIRGSNQPQHF. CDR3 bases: TGTGCCAGCATCCGGGGGAGCAATCAGCCCCAGCATTTT.

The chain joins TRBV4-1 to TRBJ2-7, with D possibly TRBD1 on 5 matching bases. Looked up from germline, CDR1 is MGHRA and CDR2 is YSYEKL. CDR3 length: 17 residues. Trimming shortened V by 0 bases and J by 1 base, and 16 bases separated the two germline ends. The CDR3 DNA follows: TGCGCCAGCAGCCAAGAGTTCCAGGGTAAACGGTCCTACGAGCAGTACTTC. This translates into CASSQEFQGKRSYEQYF.

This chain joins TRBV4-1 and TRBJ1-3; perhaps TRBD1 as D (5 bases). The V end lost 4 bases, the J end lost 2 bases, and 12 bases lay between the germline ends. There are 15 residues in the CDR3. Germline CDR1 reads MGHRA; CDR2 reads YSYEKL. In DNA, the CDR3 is TGCGCCAGCAGCCTCTCGGGGGGAGCTGGAAACACCATATATTTT. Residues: CASSLSGGAGNTIYF.

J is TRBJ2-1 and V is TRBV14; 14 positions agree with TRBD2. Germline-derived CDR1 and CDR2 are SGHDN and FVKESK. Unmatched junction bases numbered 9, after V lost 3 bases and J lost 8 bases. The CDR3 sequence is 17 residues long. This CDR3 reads CASSHRPGTSGRHEQFF. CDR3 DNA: TGTGCCAGCAGCCACCGACCCGGGACTAGCGGGAGACATGAGCAGTTCTTC.

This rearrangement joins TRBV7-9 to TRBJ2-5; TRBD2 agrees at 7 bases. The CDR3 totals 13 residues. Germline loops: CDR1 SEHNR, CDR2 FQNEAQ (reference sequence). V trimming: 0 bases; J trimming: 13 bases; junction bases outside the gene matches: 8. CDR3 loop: CASSLAGGRDPYF. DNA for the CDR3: TGTGCCAGCAGCTTAGCGGGAGGGCGGGATCCGTACTTC.

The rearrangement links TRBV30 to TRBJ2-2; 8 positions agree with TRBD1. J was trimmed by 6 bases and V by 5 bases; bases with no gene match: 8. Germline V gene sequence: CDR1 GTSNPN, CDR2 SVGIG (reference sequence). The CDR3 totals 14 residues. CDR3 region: CAWFGQGAAGELFF. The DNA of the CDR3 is TGTGCCTGGTTTGGGCAGGGGGCGGCCGGGGAGCTGTTTTTT.

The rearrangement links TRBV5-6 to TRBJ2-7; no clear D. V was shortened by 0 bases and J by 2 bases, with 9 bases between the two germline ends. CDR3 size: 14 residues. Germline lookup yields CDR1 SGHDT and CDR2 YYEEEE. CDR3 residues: CASSLERSTYEQYF. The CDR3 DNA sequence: TGTGCCAGCAGCTTGGAACGGTCAACCTACGAGCAGTACTTC.

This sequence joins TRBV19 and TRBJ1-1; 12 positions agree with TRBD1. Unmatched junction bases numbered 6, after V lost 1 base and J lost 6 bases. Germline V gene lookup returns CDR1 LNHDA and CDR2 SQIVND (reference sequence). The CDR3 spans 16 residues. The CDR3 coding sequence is TGTGCCAGTAGTATAGGGACCGGGACAGGGGGCTCTGAAGCTTTCTTT. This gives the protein CASSIGTGTGGSEAFF.

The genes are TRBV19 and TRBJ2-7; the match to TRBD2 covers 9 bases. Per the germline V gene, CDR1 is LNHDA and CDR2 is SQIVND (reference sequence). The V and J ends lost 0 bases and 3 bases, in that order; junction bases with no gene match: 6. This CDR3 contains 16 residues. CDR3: CASSIEGLAGFYEQYF. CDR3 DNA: TGTGCCAGTAGTATAGAGGGCCTAGCGGGATTCTACGAGCAGTACTTC.

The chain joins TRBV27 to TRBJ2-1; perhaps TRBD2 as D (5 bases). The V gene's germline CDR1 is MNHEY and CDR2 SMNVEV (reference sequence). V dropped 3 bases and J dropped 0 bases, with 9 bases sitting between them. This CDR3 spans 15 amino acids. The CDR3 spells CASSFGSGSYNEQFF. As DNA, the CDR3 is TGTGCCAGCAGTTTTGGGAGCGGCTCCTACAATGAGCAGTTCTTC.

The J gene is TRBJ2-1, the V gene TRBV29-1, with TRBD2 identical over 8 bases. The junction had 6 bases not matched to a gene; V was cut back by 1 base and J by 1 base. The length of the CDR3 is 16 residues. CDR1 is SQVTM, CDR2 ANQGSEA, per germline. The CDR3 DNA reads TGCAGCGTTGAAGGGGGTAGCGGGGTATCCTACAATGAGCAGTTCTTC. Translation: CSVEGGSGVSYNEQFF.

CDR3 region: CASTYGGQPQHF. In DNA, the CDR3 is TGTGCCAGTACCTATGGAGGACAGCCCCAGCATTTT. This sequence joins TRBV19 and TRBJ1-5; D is unresolved. The CDR3 loop spans 12 amino acids. Germline V gene lookup returns CDR1 LNHDA and CDR2 SQIVND (reference sequence). Trimming removed 7 bases at V and 7 bases at J, with 11 bases between.

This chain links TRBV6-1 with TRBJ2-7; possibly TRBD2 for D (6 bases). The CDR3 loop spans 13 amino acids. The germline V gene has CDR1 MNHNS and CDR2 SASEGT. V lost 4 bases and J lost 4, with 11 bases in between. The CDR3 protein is CASSAASEYEQYF. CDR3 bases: TGTGCCAGCAGTGCGGCTAGCGAATACGAGCAGTACTTC.